This TCR beta chain was captured by sequencing in a study of cytotoxic CD8 clonotypes in ibrutinib-treated CLL. A 1 in 200,000 to 1 in 1 million T cell depth was the sequencing target. Clones were read by immunoSEQ multiplex PCR, and TCRdb kept only the in-frame ones, dropping some. The sample lists approximately 80,000 clones, approximately 86% seen once, with under 7% in the top ten. Findings of the study overall: Timing of sampling differed between sustained-remission and progressing patients.

This clone has at least ten counts. Its matching antigen is unknown. Trimming at V came to 3 bases and at J to 7 bases, leaving 11 bases not matched to a gene. The CDR3 runs to 15 residues. CDR1 is SGDLS, CDR2 YYNGEE, per germline. Sequenced material: PBMCs, taken before ibrutinib treatment. This TCR derives from a human donor with chronic lymphocytic leukemia. The gene calls are TRBV9 and TRBJ1-2; 8 bases are shared with TRBD1. CDR3 amino acids: CASSAQDRVVRGYTF. In nucleotides, the CDR3 is TGTGCCAGCAGCGCCCAGGACAGGGTCGTACGTGGCTACACCTTC.